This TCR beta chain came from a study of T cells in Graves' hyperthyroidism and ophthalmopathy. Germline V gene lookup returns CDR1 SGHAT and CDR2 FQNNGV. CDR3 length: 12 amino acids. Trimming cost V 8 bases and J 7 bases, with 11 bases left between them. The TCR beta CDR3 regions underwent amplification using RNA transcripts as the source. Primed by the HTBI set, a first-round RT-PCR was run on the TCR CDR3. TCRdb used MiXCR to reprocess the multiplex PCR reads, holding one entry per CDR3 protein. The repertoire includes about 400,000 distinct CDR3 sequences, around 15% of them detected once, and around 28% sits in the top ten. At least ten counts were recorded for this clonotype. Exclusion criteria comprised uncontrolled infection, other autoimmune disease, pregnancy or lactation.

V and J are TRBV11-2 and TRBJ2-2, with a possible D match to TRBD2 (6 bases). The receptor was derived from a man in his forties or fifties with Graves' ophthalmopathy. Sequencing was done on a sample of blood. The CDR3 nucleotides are TGTGCCAGCCTAACGGGGGTCGGGGAGCTGTTTTTT. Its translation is CASLTGVGELFF. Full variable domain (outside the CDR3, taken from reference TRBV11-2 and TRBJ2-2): EAGVAQSPRYKIIEKRQSVAFWCNPISGHATLYWYQQILGQGPKLLIQFQNNGVVDDSQLPKDRFSAERLKGVDSTLKIQPAKLEDSAVYLCASLTGVGELFFGEGSRLTVL.